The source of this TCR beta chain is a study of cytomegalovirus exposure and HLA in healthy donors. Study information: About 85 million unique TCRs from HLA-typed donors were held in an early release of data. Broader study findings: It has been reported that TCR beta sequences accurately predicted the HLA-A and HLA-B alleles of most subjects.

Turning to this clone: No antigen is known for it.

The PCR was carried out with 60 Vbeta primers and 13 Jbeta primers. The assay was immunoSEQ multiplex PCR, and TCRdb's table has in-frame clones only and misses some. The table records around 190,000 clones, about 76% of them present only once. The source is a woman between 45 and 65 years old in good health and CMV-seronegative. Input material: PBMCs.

The CDR3 nucleotides are TGTGCCAGCAGCGTATCGGGTGCGAACACCGGGGAGCTGTTTTTT. Protein: CASSVSGANTGELFF. This chain uses TRBV9 with TRBJ2-2; D call uncertain. Germline loops: CDR1 SGDLS, CDR2 YYNGEE. The V and J ends lost 1 base and 0 bases respectively, with 7 bases between them. This CDR3 is 15 amino acids long.